Presented here are 21 T cell receptor beta chains from one specimen sequenced in a study of blood T cell repertoires in COVID-19. Assay: immunoSEQ multiplex PCR; the TCRdb copy retains only in-frame clones and omits some. The data show around 430,000 clones, about 86% seen once. The sample was PBMCs or T cells enriched from blood (not recorded which). The source is a woman aged 45-60 years who had recovered from COVID-19.

The chain employs TRBV19 and TRBJ1-2; D ambiguous. Trimming left V 4 bases short and J 4 bases short, with 7 bases between. CDR3 size: 12 residues. The V gene's germline CDR1 is LNHDA and CDR2 SQIVND (reference sequence). CDR3 sequence (DNA): TGTGCCAGTAGTACGCGAGCCTATGGCTACACCTTC. Amino acids: CASSTRAYGYTF.

This clone was detected only once. V is TRBV15 and J is TRBJ2-2, with TRBD1 matching over 7 bases. The J segment lost 0 bases and the V segment lost 9 bases, leaving 4 bases of the junction unmatched. The CDR3 has 14 residues. The germline V gene encodes CDR1 LNHNV and CDR2 YYDKDF (reference sequence). CDR3 DNA sequence: TGTGCCACTCGGGGACAGCCGAACACCGGGGAGCTGTTTTTT. Amino acids: CATRGQPNTGELFF. Based on the CDR3 plus reference TRBV15 and TRBJ2-2, the full variable domain is DAMVIQNPRYQVTQFGKPVTLSCSQTLNHNVMYWYQQKSSQAPKLLFHYYDKDFNNEADTPDNFQSRRPNTSFCFLDIRSPGLGDTAMYLCATRGQPNTGELFFGEGSRLTVL.

The gene calls are TRBV5-1 and TRBJ1-2; 10 nucleotides agree with TRBD1. V lost 3 bases to trimming and J lost 8 bases; unmatched junction nucleotides: 7. CDR1 is SGHRS and CDR2 is YFSETQ in the germline V gene. The CDR3 contains 14 residues. CDR3 bases: TGCGCCAGCAGCTCCTCGGACAGGGGGGGAGGCTACACCTTC. This codes for CASSSSDRGGGYTF.

The rearrangement joins TRBV19 to TRBJ1-2, with D hard to call. CDR1 and CDR2 (germline): LNHDA, SQIVND (reference sequence). The CDR3 spans 14 residues. Trimming removed 6 bases at V and 3 bases at J, with 14 bases between. The CDR3 spells CASSSLERDYGYTF. The CDR3 DNA reads as TGTGCCAGTAGCTCCCTAGAGAGGGACTATGGCTACACCTTC.

V usage is TRBV2 and J usage is TRBJ1-6, with D perhaps TRBD1 (5 bases). Trimming shortened V by 8 bases and J by 9 bases, and 14 bases separated the two germline ends. The CDR3 loop spans 13 amino acids. Germline V lookup: CDR1 SNHLY, CDR2 FYNNEI. In DNA form, the CDR3 reads TGTGCCAGCTTAGGGGCATGGCGTTCACCCCTCCACTTT. As protein: CASLGAWRSPLHF.

The V call is TRBV2, the J call TRBJ2-7; TRBD1 might be the D (6 bases). Between the trimmed V and J ends, which lost 5 bases and 7 bases, there was a span of 15 bases. In germline, CDR1 is SNHLY, CDR2 FYNNEI. The CDR3 has 13 residues. CDR3 nucleotide sequence: TGTGCCAGCAGTTCCCCAGGGGCCGGGGAGCAGTACTTC. This sequence encodes CASSSPGAGEQYF.

The chain employs TRBV27 and TRBJ1-5; 7 bases map to TRBD1. Trimming cost V 6 bases and J 0 bases; bases outside gene matches: 11. The CDR3 extends over 17 amino acids. Per the germline V gene, CDR1 is MNHEY and CDR2 is SMNVEV (reference sequence). The CDR3 here is CASRNAGTAFSNQPQHF. CDR3 DNA: TGTGCCAGCAGGAATGCCGGGACAGCCTTTAGCAATCAGCCCCAGCATTTT.

The rearrangement links TRBV28 to TRBJ2-7; D is possibly TRBD1 (6 bases). Trimming removed 6 bases at V and 5 bases at J, with 20 bases between. There are 15 residues in the CDR3. CDR1 and CDR2 (germline): MDHEN, SYDVKM. The DNA of the CDR3 is TGTGCCAGCAGCCTTCTAACAGGGTTCCGGAACGAGCAGTACTTC. Its protein product is CASSLLTGFRNEQYF.

The chain couples TRBV11-1 to TRBJ1-6; D gene ambiguous. The V end lost 3 bases, the J end lost 0 bases, and 3 bases lay between the germline ends. CDR1 is SGHAT, CDR2 FQDESV, per germline (reference sequence). The CDR3 has 14 residues. The CDR3 loop is CASSLSSYNSPLHF. The CDR3 DNA reads TGTGCCAGCAGCTTGAGCTCCTATAATTCACCCCTCCACTTT.

The rearrangement uses TRBV7-2 and TRBJ2-3; tentative D call: TRBD1 (6 bases). The CDR3 has 15 residues. V dropped 5 bases and J dropped 0 bases, with 12 bases sitting between them. Germline V gene data show CDR1 as SGHTA and CDR2 as FQGNSA. This chain's CDR3 is CASSRNRVSTDTQYF. In DNA form, the CDR3 reads TGTGCCAGCAGCCGTAACAGGGTTAGCACAGATACGCAGTATTTT.

The chain carries TRBV4-2 and TRBJ2-7, with D possibly TRBD2 on 7 matching bases. Trimming left V 1 base short and J 4 bases short, with 17 bases between. Germline CDR1 is LGHNA and CDR2 is YNFKEQ. CDR3 size: 16 residues. CDR3 nucleotide sequence: TGTGCCAGCAGCCAAGCGGGGGGCCAAAGTGGGTACGAGCAGTACTTC. Its protein is CASSQAGGQSGYEQYF.

V usage is TRBV27 and J usage is TRBJ1-2; D gene unclear. From germline, CDR1 is MNHEY and CDR2 SMNVEV (reference sequence). The CDR3 sequence is 14 residues long. Trimming removed 0 bases at V and 14 bases at J, with 19 bases between. The CDR3 region is CASSLSPRFELLTF. The CDR3 coding sequence is TGTGCCAGCAGTTTATCCCCCCGGTTTGAGCTGCTGACCTTC.

The V gene is TRBV29-1, the J gene TRBJ1-1, with TRBD1 as a possible D gene (5 bases). The CDR3 covers 13 residues. Trimming removed 1 base at V and 1 base at J, with 7 bases between. Germline V CDR1 and CDR2: SQVTM, ANQGSEA. This CDR3 is CSVEAGQNTEAFF. CDR3 in DNA: TGCAGCGTTGAAGCCGGACAGAACACTGAAGCTTTCTTT.

The chain combines TRBV3-1 (or the pseudogene TRBV3-2) with TRBJ2-3; D remains unclear. The CDR3 sequence is 15 residues long. The V gene's germline CDR1 is LGHDT and CDR2 YNNKEL (reference sequence). V dropped 1 base and J dropped 2 bases, with 10 bases sitting between them. Here the CDR3 DNA reads TGTGCCAGCAGCCAAGGGGCGTTGGACACAGATACGCAGTATTTT. Translation gives CASSQGALDTDTQYF.

The rearrangement links TRBV4-1 to TRBJ2-7, with D possibly being TRBD1 (6 bases). Trimming shortened V by 1 base and J by 2 bases, and 12 bases separated the two germline ends. The germline V gene has CDR1 MGHRA and CDR2 YSYEKL. The CDR3 is made up of 15 amino acids. In DNA, the CDR3 is TGCGCCAGCAGCCAAGGGACAGCAAGAACCTACGAGCAGTACTTC. Translated, it gives CASSQGTARTYEQYF.

The genes are TRBV9 and TRBJ1-2, with a tentative D call TRBD1 (5 bases). The CDR3 totals 13 residues. From germline, CDR1 is SGDLS and CDR2 YYNGEE. V was cut by 4 bases and J by 6 bases, with 13 bases left in between. As DNA, the CDR3 is TGTGCCAGCAGCCCTGGTTTAGGGGATGGCTACACCTTC. Translating gives CASSPGLGDGYTF.

The chain is built from TRBV28 and TRBJ1-5, with TRBD1 matching over 7 bases. J lost 7 bases, V lost 0 bases, and 12 bases had no gene match. This CDR3 has 17 residues. CDR1 MDHEN and CDR2 SYDVKM come from the germline V gene. The CDR3 loop is CASSLWATGALGQPQHF. CDR3 sequence (DNA): TGTGCCAGCAGTTTATGGGCCACAGGGGCTCTGGGCCAGCCCCAGCATTTT.

The chain uses TRBV7-9 and TRBJ2-2; TRBD2 is a possible D gene (8 bases). Looked up from germline, CDR1 is SEHNR and CDR2 is FQNEAQ (reference sequence). The CDR3 totals 16 residues. V was cut by 3 bases and J by 6 bases, with 17 bases left in between. The CDR3, as DNA: TGTGCCAGCAGCTTTTCCGGGAGGGACAGACCCGGGGAGCTGTTTTTT. Translation: CASSFSGRDRPGELFF.

V usage is TRBV29-1 and J usage is TRBJ2-6; 9 bases line up with TRBD1. Germline trimming cut 7 bases from V and 0 bases from J; bases unmatched to any gene: 7. In germline, CDR1 is SQVTM, CDR2 ANQGSEA. This CDR3 comprises 16 residues. The DNA of the CDR3 is TGCAGCGCTACGGACAGGGGCCTCTCTGGGGCCAACGTCCTGACTTTC. Protein: CSATDRGLSGANVLTF. Full variable domain (missing parts from reference TRBV29-1 and TRBJ2-6): SAVISQKPSRDICQRGTSLTIQCQVDSQVTMMFWYRQQPGQSLTLIATANQGSEATYESGFVIDKFPISRPNLTFSTLTVSNMSPEDSSIYLCSATDRGLSGANVLTFGAGSRLTVL.

V gene TRBV6-5 combines with J gene TRBJ2-2; TRBD2 aligns across 7 bases. The germline V gene has CDR1 MNHEY and CDR2 SVGAGI. The CDR3 is made up of 15 amino acids. The V gene end was trimmed by 7 bases and the J gene end by 2 bases; junction bases not matched to a gene: 7. The CDR3 region has the DNA TGTGCCAGCAAGTCCGGGGGGTCAAACACCGGGGAGCTGTTTTTT. It codes for CASKSGGSNTGELFF.

The CDR3 region is CASRSPPTSGPLTTYEQYF. DNA for the CDR3: TGTGCAAGTCGCTCCCCACCGACTAGCGGGCCACTTACCACCTACGAGCAGTACTTC. The chain links TRBV12-2 to TRBJ2-7; the table gives TRBD2 as D, unverified against the DNA. TRBV12-2 is labeled a pseudogene. This CDR3 contains 19 residues.